A single T cell receptor (beta chain) is shown here with its context. The data stem from a study of blood T cell repertoires in COVID-19. Original processing notes: Estimation of nucleated cell counts relied on the amplification of reference gene primers. Some clones are missing from TCRdb's copy, which holds only in-frame ones; the method was immunoSEQ multiplex PCR. The V and J calls and clone size were taken over from that table, and D and trimming were inferred from the DNA. The table lists approximately 450,000 clones, around nine tenths of them singletons. Deletions cut 4 bases from V and 4 bases from J, with 11 bases between. Per the germline V gene, CDR1 is MNHEY and CDR2 is SVGEGT. This CDR3 spans 13 amino acids.

The sequence derives from a woman aged 30 to 39 with acute or convalescent COVID-19. V usage is TRBV6-2 or TRBV6-3 and J usage is TRBJ2-7; no clear D gene. Sequences were obtained from peripheral blood. The CDR3 is CASSFAERYEQYF. The CDR3 nucleotides are TGTGCCAGCAGTTTTGCGGAAAGGTACGAGCAGTACTTC.